The 25 T cell receptor beta chains listed next were all sequenced from one sample in a study of blood T cell repertoires in COVID-19. Profiling relied on immunoSEQ multiplex PCR, and the TCRdb table lists in-frame clones only, not all of them. Of 50,000 to 65,000 clones detected, roughly 86% appear once; the ten largest clones hold roughly 3.2%. What was sequenced was peripheral blood. The receptors come from a man aged 50-59 years with active COVID-19.

The chain has TRBV7-9 and TRBJ2-3; 15 bases are a match to TRBD2. This CDR3 comprises 18 residues. V lost 5 bases, J lost 1 base, and 7 bases stayed unmatched. Germline CDR1 is SEHNR and CDR2 is FQNEAQ (reference sequence). CDR3: CASSEGTSGGIRTDTQYF. CDR3 sequence (DNA): TGTGCCAGCAGCGAAGGGACTAGCGGGGGGATTCGCACAGATACGCAGTATTTT. Supplemented by reference TRBV7-9 and TRBJ2-3, the full variable domain reads DTGVSQNPRHKITKRGQNVTFRCDPISEHNRLYWYRQTLGQGPEFLTYFQNEAQLEKSRLLSDRFSAERPKGSFSTLEIQRTEQGDSAMYLCASSEGTSGGIRTDTQYFGPGTRLTVL.

This chain uses TRBV7-2 with TRBJ2-5; tentative D call: TRBD1 (5 bases). This CDR3 is 15 amino acids long. V was cut by 6 bases and J by 1 base, with 15 bases left in between. CDR1 is SGHTA and CDR2 is FQGNSA in the germline V gene. CDR3 residues: CASRSTGGVQETQYF. In nucleotides, the CDR3 is TGTGCCAGCAGATCCACAGGTGGCGTCCAAGAGACCCAGTACTTC. Complete variable domain (other parts from reference TRBV7-2 and TRBJ2-5): GAGVSQSPSNKVTEKGKDVELRCDPISGHTALYWYRQSLGQGLEFLIYFQGNSAPDKSGLPSDRFSAERTGGSVSTLTIQRTQQEDSAVYLCASRSTGGVQETQYFGPGTRLLVL.

The chain employs TRBV9 and TRBJ2-2, with a weak D call TRBD1 (6 bases). Germline CDR1 and CDR2: SGDLS and YYNGEE. This CDR3 is 15 amino acids long. V lost 8 bases and J lost 1, with 15 bases in between. CDR3 region: CASSPGHGNTGELFF. The CDR3 DNA reads as TGTGCCAGTTCCCCGGGACACGGGAACACCGGGGAGCTGTTTTTT.

This clone was seen just once. The DNA for the CDR3 is TGTGCCAGCAGCCAAGTCGGGGGGGCGGAGGAGACCCAGTACTTC. It translates to CASSQVGGAEETQYF. The genes are TRBV2 and TRBJ2-5; 8 positions agree with TRBD2. From germline, CDR1 is SNHLY and CDR2 FYNNEI. The trim removed 6 bases at V and 5 bases at J, leaving 11 bases unmatched. The CDR3 loop spans 15 amino acids.

V is TRBV5-1 and J is TRBJ2-1; TRBD2 matches at 9 bases. The germline gives CDR1 SGHRS, CDR2 YFSETQ. The CDR3 extends over 16 amino acids. V was clipped by 0 bases and J by 5 bases; unmatched bases: 6. The CDR3 is CASSLEGGGAHNEQFF. In DNA, the CDR3 is TGCGCCAGCAGCTTGGAGGGCGGGGGGGCCCACAATGAGCAGTTCTTC. The whole variable domain, filled in from reference TRBV5-1 and TRBJ2-1, reads KAGVTQTPRYLIKTRGQQVTLSCSPISGHRSVSWYQQTPGQGLQFLFEYFSETQRNKGNFPGRFSGRQFSNSRSEMNVSTLELGDSALYLCASSLEGGGAHNEQFFGPGTRLTVL.

J is TRBJ1-5 and V is TRBV19, with D possibly TRBD1 on 5 matching bases. Germline V gene lookup returns CDR1 LNHDA and CDR2 SQIVND (reference sequence). CDR3 length: 16 amino acids. Trimming took 0 bases from V and 6 from J, leaving 15 bases between them. Here the CDR3 DNA reads TGTGCCAGTAGTATAGATCTGACAGTGATTAGTCAGCCCCAGCATTTT. Amino acid sequence: CASSIDLTVISQPQHF.

The chain combines TRBV11-2 with TRBJ1-6; 9 bases align to TRBD1. The germline gives CDR1 SGHAT, CDR2 FQNNGV. V shed 10 bases, J shed 7 bases, and the junction held 5 bases outside the gene matches. The CDR3 has 13 residues. The chain's CDR3 is CATGQGDNSPLHF. The CDR3 DNA follows: TGTGCCACGGGACAGGGAGACAATTCACCCCTCCACTTT.

This chain joins TRBV11-2 and TRBJ1-2; 7 nucleotides match TRBD1. Germline V gives CDR1 SGHAT, CDR2 FQNNGV. The length of the CDR3 is 13 residues. V was clipped by 7 bases and J by 4 bases; unmatched bases: 6. Here the CDR3 DNA reads TGTGCCAGCACCACGACAGGGCCCTATGGCTACACCTTC. It encodes CASTTTGPYGYTF.

The sample holds one count of this clone. The chain links TRBV3-1 (or the pseudogene TRBV3-2) to TRBJ2-7, with 7 bases lining up with TRBD2. The junction had 7 bases not matched to a gene; V was cut back by 2 bases and J by 3 bases. From germline, CDR1 is LGHDT and CDR2 YNNKEL (reference sequence). The CDR3 loop spans 15 amino acids. DNA for the CDR3: TGTGCCAGCAGCCAACCGTCACGGGGGGACTACGAGCAGTACTTC. Translating it yields CASSQPSRGDYEQYF.

The V gene is TRBV24-1, the J gene TRBJ1-3, with D unresolved. The length of the CDR3 is 16 residues. Germline CDR1 reads KGHDR; CDR2 reads SFDVKD. Trimming shortened V by 4 bases and J by 0 bases, and 12 bases separated the two germline ends. The CDR3 bases are TGTGCCACCAGTGAGTATATCGTTGTCTCTGGAAACACCATATATTTT. Protein product: CATSEYIVVSGNTIYF.

The chain links TRBV2 to TRBJ2-3; D might be TRBD2 (5 bases). The V end was cut by 6 bases, the J end by 2 bases, with 15 bases between. This CDR3 contains 15 residues. CDR1 and CDR2 from the germline V gene are SNHLY and FYNNEI. CDR3 in DNA: TGTGCCAGCAGAGTGGGGAGTCGAGTCACAGATACGCAGTATTTT. It specifies CASRVGSRVTDTQYF.

The chain carries TRBV30 and TRBJ2-3; possible D gene TRBD1, 5 bases. V lost 4 bases, J lost 2 bases, and 10 bases lay in between. The CDR3 has 13 amino acids. Germline loops: CDR1 GTSNPN, CDR2 SVGIG (reference sequence). The CDR3 DNA sequence: TGTGCCTGGACAGCAGGGAACACAGATACGCAGTATTTT. Translation: CAWTAGNTDTQYF. The entire variable domain, with the rest obtained from reference TRBV30 and TRBJ2-3, is as follows: SQTIHQWPATLVQPVGSPLSLECTVEGTSNPNLYWYRQAAGRGLQLLFYSVGIGQISSEVPQNLSASRPQDRQFILSSKKLLLSDSGFYLCAWTAGNTDTQYFGPGTRLTVL.

A word on this clone: The identical CDR3 is also encoded by other nucleotide sequences in the sample. The chain uses TRBV7-2 and TRBJ2-3; D gene ambiguous. Trimming removed 5 bases at V and 3 bases at J, with 9 bases between. This CDR3 is built from 13 residues. Germline loops: CDR1 SGHTA, CDR2 FQGNSA. CDR3 DNA: TGTGCCAGCAGCCCCCCCGGGACAGATACGCAGTATTTT. This encodes CASSPPGTDTQYF.

This chain joins TRBV19 and TRBJ1-2; weak D call: TRBD1 (6 bases). This CDR3 has 12 amino acids. Per germline, CDR1 LNHDA and CDR2 SQIVND (reference sequence). Between the trimmed V and J ends, which lost 10 bases and 4 bases, there was a span of 13 bases. The DNA for the CDR3 is TGTGCCAAAATGGACAGACCCTATGGCTACACCTTC. Encoded protein: CAKMDRPYGYTF.

This clone was counted once. The CDR3 loop is CATATRRDTQYF. The CDR3 nucleotides are TGTGCCACAGCCACTAGGCGGGATACGCAGTATTTT. The chain has TRBV28 and TRBJ2-3; D is perhaps TRBD2 (5 bases). The ends were cut back, 10 bases at V and 6 bases at J, with 14 bases in the middle. Germline V gene lookup returns CDR1 MDHEN and CDR2 SYDVKM. The CDR3 spans 12 residues.

A single count supports this clone. This chain joins TRBV19 and TRBJ1-6; D perhaps matches TRBD1 (5 bases). V was shortened by 4 bases and J by 9 bases, with 13 bases between the two germline ends. The CDR3 contains 14 residues. Germline V gives CDR1 LNHDA, CDR2 SQIVND (reference sequence). As DNA, the CDR3 is TGTGCCAGTAGTACGCGGGACTCCACTTCACCCCTCCACTTT. Its translation: CASSTRDSTSPLHF. Full variable domain (outside the CDR3, taken from reference TRBV19 and TRBJ1-6): DGGITQSPKYLFRKEGQNVTLSCEQNLNHDAMYWYRQDPGQGLRLIYYSQIVNDFQKGDIAEGYSVSREKKESFPLTVTSAQKNPTAFYLCASSTRDSTSPLHFGNGTRLTVT.

This clone was detected a few times. This chain uses TRBV6-2 or TRBV6-3 with TRBJ1-5; TRBD1 agrees at 7 bases. Per the germline V gene, CDR1 is MNHEY and CDR2 is SVGEGT. V dropped 4 bases and J dropped 6; count of bases not matched to a gene: 12. The length of the CDR3 is 16 residues. CDR3 in DNA: TGTGCCAGCAGTTCTTGGACAGGCCCATTCCCTCAGCCCCAGCATTTT. Its translation: CASSSWTGPFPQPQHF.

The chain uses TRBV5-4 and TRBJ2-5, with D perhaps matching TRBD2 (6 bases). The CDR3 spans 14 residues. CDR1 and CDR2 from the germline V gene are SGHNT and YYREEE (reference sequence). Between the trimmed V and J ends, which lost 4 bases and 4 bases, there was a span of 14 bases. The CDR3 loop reads CASSQVGLSETQYF. CDR3 DNA sequence: TGTGCCAGCAGCCAGGTGGGACTCTCAGAGACCCAGTACTTC.

The V call is TRBV6-5, the J call TRBJ2-7; 7 nucleotides match TRBD1. The J segment lost 7 bases and the V segment lost 6 bases, leaving 9 bases of the junction unmatched. The CDR3 has 13 residues. Germline V gives CDR1 MNHEY, CDR2 SVGAGI. CDR3 amino acids: CASRQTGSGEQYF. In nucleotides, the CDR3 is TGTGCCAGCAGACAGACAGGGTCAGGGGAGCAGTACTTC.

This chain links TRBV18 with TRBJ2-5, with D possibly matching TRBD1 (6 bases). This CDR3 comprises 14 residues. V was clipped by 2 bases and J by 5 bases, with 12 bases between them. Looked up from germline, CDR1 is KGHSH and CDR2 is LQKENI. The CDR3 sequence: CASSPMARGETQYF. Written as DNA, the CDR3 is TGTGCCAGCTCACCAATGGCGAGGGGGGAGACCCAGTACTTC.

The rearrangement uses TRBV7-2 and TRBJ1-6; TRBD1 might be the D (6 bases). The V gene's germline CDR1 is SGHTA and CDR2 FQGNSA. Trimming took 3 bases from V and 10 from J, leaving 16 bases between them. The CDR3 sequence is 15 residues long. The CDR3 reads CASSLYYRGQSPLHF. The CDR3, as DNA: TGTGCCAGCAGCTTGTACTATCGGGGACAATCACCCCTCCACTTT.

The V gene is TRBV11-2, the J gene TRBJ1-2, with 7 nucleotides matching TRBD1. CDR1 is SGHAT and CDR2 is FQNNGV in the germline V gene. This CDR3 comprises 15 residues. V lost 5 bases to trimming and J lost 0 bases; unmatched junction nucleotides: 6. The CDR3 DNA is TGTGCCAGCAGCCGTTTGACAGGGCCTAACTATGGCTACACCTTC. Residues: CASSRLTGPNYGYTF. The full variable domain, in which reference TRBV11-2 and TRBJ1-2 provide the parts outside the CDR3, is EAGVAQSPRYKIIEKRQSVAFWCNPISGHATLYWYQQILGQGPKLLIQFQNNGVVDDSQLPKDRFSAERLKGVDSTLKIQPAKLEDSAVYLCASSRLTGPNYGYTFGSGTRLTVV.

The chain has TRBV7-9 and TRBJ2-7; 7 bases align to TRBD2. Germline CDR1 is SEHNR and CDR2 is FQNEAQ (reference sequence). The V and J ends lost 7 bases and 0 bases, in that order; junction bases with no gene match: 3. This CDR3 spans 13 amino acids. In DNA form, the CDR3 reads TGTGCCAGCAACGGGGGGAGCTCCTACGAGCAGTACTTC. This codes for CASNGGSSYEQYF.

In this sample, this clone turned up once. The chain employs TRBV5-4 and TRBJ2-5; a weak D match, TRBD2 (6 bases). The CDR3 has 12 amino acids. Trimming took off 4 bases at V and 9 bases at J, with 13 bases between the two ends. Germline V CDR1 and CDR2: SGHNT, YYREEE (reference sequence). The CDR3 region is CASSGDSSPQYF. In DNA form, the CDR3 reads TGTGCCAGCAGCGGGGACTCATCGCCCCAGTACTTC.

The J gene is TRBJ1-2, the V gene TRBV6-4; D gene unclear. Germline values: CDR1 MRHNA, CDR2 SNTAGT. Trimming pared 8 bases from V and 4 bases from J, leaving 11 bases between. This CDR3 has 12 residues. The CDR3: CASPDTVYGYTF. CDR3 coding DNA: TGTGCCAGCCCCGACACGGTCTATGGCTACACCTTC.